This T cell receptor beta chain was obtained from a study of blood T cell repertoires in COVID-19. Assay used: immunoSEQ multiplex PCR; TCRdb lists only in-frame clones, some missing. The table shows around 130,000 clones, with more than 75% occurring only once. In germline, CDR1 is LNHDA, CDR2 SQIVND (reference sequence). V shed 7 bases and J shed 4 bases, with 17 bases lying between them. The CDR3 has 15 residues. The source of this sequence is a man between 60 and 75 years old with COVID-19, enrolled during active disease. The chain links TRBV19 to TRBJ1-3; D possibly corresponds to TRBD1 (5 bases). The sample taken for sequencing was peripheral blood. CDR3 DNA: TGTGCCAGTACCCGTCCGCAGGGAACCGGAAACACCATATATTTT. It encodes CASTRPQGTGNTIYF.